The sequence of this TCR beta chain was determined in a study of blood T cell repertoires in COVID-19. Study context: Acute and convalescent COVID-19 specimens originated in the United States, Italy and Spain. Nucleic acid was either cDNA or gDNA, and it came from T cells, B-cell-depleted T cells, or PBMCs.

Under the authors' procedure: Quantification of nucleated cells was approximated via reference gene primer amplification. Measured with immunoSEQ multiplex PCR; TCRdb has only the in-frame clones, and not every one. V, J and clone size were drawn from that table, and D and trimming were deduced from the DNA. Of nearly 95,000 clones in the sample, over 75% are singletons; the top ten hold about 5%. The V and J ends lost 1 base and 6 bases respectively, with 11 bases between them. Germline CDR1 is WNHNN and CDR2 is SYGVQD (reference sequence). There are 14 residues in the CDR3. V is TRBV10-1 and J is TRBJ2-3, with a weak D call TRBD1 (5 bases). What was sequenced was peripheral blood. The clonotype originates from a woman of 80 years or more with acute or convalescent COVID-19. The CDR3 reads CASSELRQLDTQYF. The CDR3 nucleotides are TGCGCCAGCAGTGAGTTACGACAGTTGGATACGCAGTATTTT.